This TCR beta chain came from a study of OX40 agonist ivuxolimab in advanced cancers. Study-wide background: Patients were treated with ivuxolimab, an agonistic anti-OX40 (CD134) antibody. Three partial responders included one hepatocellular carcinoma patient and two cutaneous melanoma patients. Study-level results: CD4+ and CD8+ blood T cells expanded clonally by week 6 at 0.1 to 3.0 mg/kg.

This CDR3 comprises 16 residues. The V gene's germline CDR1 is SGHRS and CDR2 YFSETQ. After removal of 1 base from V and 0 bases from J, the junction contained 4 bases not matched to a gene. In regard to this clone: As yet, its antigen is unknown.

Method: immunoSEQ multiplex PCR; TCRdb's copy keeps in-frame clones and lacks some. Here the sample spans tens of thousands of clones, roughly nine tenths being singletons. Specimen: CD4+ or CD8+ T cells sorted from blood, collected in a trial of the OX40 agonist ivuxolimab. The receptor's source is an adult with an advanced solid tumor such as melanoma, head and neck, liver or kidney cancer. This chain joins TRBV5-1 and TRBJ1-3; 7 nucleotides agree with TRBD1. This CDR3 is CASSLTAGGSGNTIYF. The CDR3 DNA reads TGCGCCAGCAGCTTGACTGCAGGGGGCTCTGGAAACACCATATATTTT.